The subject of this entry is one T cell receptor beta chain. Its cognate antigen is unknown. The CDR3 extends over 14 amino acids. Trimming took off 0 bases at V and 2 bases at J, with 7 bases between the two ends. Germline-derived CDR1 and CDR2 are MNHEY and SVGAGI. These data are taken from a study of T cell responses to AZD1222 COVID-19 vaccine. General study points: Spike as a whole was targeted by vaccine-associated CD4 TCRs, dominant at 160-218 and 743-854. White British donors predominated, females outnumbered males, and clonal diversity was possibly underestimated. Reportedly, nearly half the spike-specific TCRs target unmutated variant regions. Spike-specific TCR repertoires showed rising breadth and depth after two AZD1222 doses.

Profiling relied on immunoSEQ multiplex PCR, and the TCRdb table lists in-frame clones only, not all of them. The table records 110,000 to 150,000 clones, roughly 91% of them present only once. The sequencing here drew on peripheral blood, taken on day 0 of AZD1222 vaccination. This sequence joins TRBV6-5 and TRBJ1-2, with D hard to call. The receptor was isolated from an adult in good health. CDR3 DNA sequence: TGTGCCAGCAGTTACTCGAGACTGAACTATGGCTACACCTTC. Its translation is CASSYSRLNYGYTF.